These 27 T cell receptor beta chains originate from one sample sequenced in a study of shared clonotypes between healthy human individuals. The data were produced by immunoSEQ multiplex PCR, yet TCRdb's version contains in-frame clones alone and is incomplete. The sample records about 1 million clones, under 80% being singletons. Specimen: memory CD4+ T cells sorted from blood. Documented subset: CD45RA-negative fraction. All receptors come from a man aged 18 to 29 in good health.

The chain carries TRBV5-1 and TRBJ1-4, with 10 bases matching TRBD1. There are 20 residues in the CDR3. Unmatched junction bases numbered 19, after V lost 4 bases and J lost 4 bases. In germline, CDR1 is SGHRS, CDR2 YFSETQ. The CDR3 coding sequence is TGCGCCAGCAGCCCGGATACAAGTACGACAGGGGGCTTACTTAATGAAAAACTGTTTTTT. Translated: CASSPDTSTTGGLLNEKLFF.

This clone showed up just once. This chain joins TRBV7-9 and TRBJ1-1; the match to TRBD1 covers 8 bases. The trim removed 5 bases at V and 0 bases at J, leaving 5 bases unmatched. CDR1 and CDR2 from the germline V gene are SEHNR and FQNEAQ (reference sequence). The CDR3 contains 15 residues. The CDR3 loop reads CASSPRQGMNTEAFF. CDR3 DNA: TGTGCCAGCAGCCCTCGACAGGGGATGAACACTGAAGCTTTCTTT.

The chain links TRBV11-2 to TRBJ1-6; 11 positions match TRBD1. CDR1 is SGHAT and CDR2 is FQNNGV in the germline V gene. The V gene end was trimmed by 2 bases and the J gene end by 3 bases; junction bases not matched to a gene: 6. The CDR3 sequence is 18 residues long. CDR3 in DNA: TGTGCCAGCAGCTTAACCGGGACAGGGGGACGCTATAATTCACCCCTCCACTTT. Amino acid sequence: CASSLTGTGGRYNSPLHF. The full variable domain, in which reference TRBV11-2 and TRBJ1-6 provide the parts outside the CDR3, is EAGVAQSPRYKIIEKRQSVAFWCNPISGHATLYWYQQILGQGPKLLIQFQNNGVVDDSQLPKDRFSAERLKGVDSTLKIQPAKLEDSAVYLCASSLTGTGGRYNSPLHFGNGTRLTVT.

V and J are TRBV7-9 and TRBJ2-7; TRBD1 matches 7 bases. Germline V gives CDR1 SEHNR, CDR2 FQNEAQ (reference sequence). With V trimmed by 5 bases and J by 3 bases, 13 bases remained unmatched. CDR3 size: 16 residues. The CDR3 DNA follows: TGTGCCAGCAGCGCCCAGACAGGGCTAAAAATCTACGAGCAGTACTTC. Its translation: CASSAQTGLKIYEQYF.

CDR3 sequence (DNA): TGTGCCAGCAGCTTAGCGGCCAGGGGAGATGGCTACACCTTC. The encoded protein is CASSLAARGDGYTF. V gene TRBV11-2 combines with J gene TRBJ1-2; a weak D match, TRBD1 (6 bases). Per the germline V gene, CDR1 is SGHAT and CDR2 is FQNNGV. This CDR3 has 14 residues. Trimming stripped 1 base from V and 6 bases from J, with 12 bases between.

This rearrangement joins TRBV10-3 to TRBJ1-2; D gene uncertain. Germline V lookup: CDR1 ENHRY, CDR2 SYGVKD. This CDR3 spans 13 amino acids. With 4 bases removed from V and 5 bases from J, the gap between germline ends came to 11 bases. CDR3 nucleotides: TGTGCCATCAGTGGAATAGGCGGGTATGGCTACACCTTC. Translating gives CAISGIGGYGYTF.

The rearrangement joins TRBV27 to TRBJ1-2; D is possibly TRBD1 (5 bases). This CDR3 has 15 amino acids. Per the germline V gene, CDR1 is MNHEY and CDR2 is SMNVEV (reference sequence). Trimming took 7 bases from V and 5 from J, leaving 20 bases between them. For the CDR3, the DNA is TGTGCCAGCACCCGCCGGGGAGGGGCAGGTTATGGCTACACCTTC. It yields the protein CASTRRGGAGYGYTF.

This chain connects TRBV5-1 to TRBJ1-6, with a possible D match to TRBD1 (6 bases). CDR1 is SGHRS and CDR2 is YFSETQ in the germline V gene. The length of the CDR3 is 14 residues. Trimming took off 0 bases at V and 7 bases at J, with 8 bases between the two ends. CDR3 DNA: TGCGCCAGCAGCTTGGCCACAGGGAATTCACCCCTCCACTTT. Protein sequence: CASSLATGNSPLHF.

The DNA for the CDR3 is TGTGCCAGCAGCCTTACAGGGGGCAGATTTACCTACGAGCAGTACTTC. Translation gives CASSLTGGRFTYEQYF. This chain uses TRBV7-9 with TRBJ2-7, with 9 nucleotides matching TRBD1. CDR3 size: 16 residues. Trimming at V came to 5 bases and at J to 2 bases, leaving 10 bases not matched to a gene. The germline V gene has CDR1 SEHNR and CDR2 FQNEAQ (reference sequence).

The chain couples TRBV6-5 to TRBJ1-5; the D is unclear. Trimming stripped 4 bases from V and 3 bases from J, with 7 bases between. The CDR3 contains 13 residues. The germline CDR1 and CDR2 sequences are MNHEY and SVGAGI. The CDR3 is CASSFSFNQPQHF. CDR3 in DNA: TGTGCCAGCAGTTTTTCTTTCAATCAGCCCCAGCATTTT.

The chain employs TRBV6-1 and TRBJ1-2; D gene uncertain. Germline V gene data show CDR1 as MNHNS and CDR2 as SASEGT. V was pared by 8 bases and J by 6 bases, with 4 bases between. The CDR3 spans 9 residues. CDR3 bases: TGTGCCAGCTTTGATGGCTACACCTTC. This gives the protein CASFDGYTF.

This sequence joins TRBV11-3 and TRBJ2-3, with 15 bases lining up with TRBD2. CDR1 is SGHNT and CDR2 is YENEEA in the germline V gene. V shed 8 bases, J shed 13 bases, and the junction held 7 bases outside the gene matches. The CDR3 is 13 amino acids. As DNA, the CDR3 is TGTGCCAGCTCTTGGACTAGCGGGGGGGCCAAGTATTTT. This translates into CASSWTSGGAKYF.

In regard to this clone: Compared with germline, one end of the junction differs, possibly owing to a read error. The chain combines TRBV20-1 with TRBJ1-6, with D unresolved. The CDR3 is made up of 11 amino acids. Germline assignment: CDR1 DFQATT and CDR2 SNEGSKA (reference sequence). For the CDR3, the DNA is TGCAGTGCTACCGATAACTCACCCCTCCACTTT. It yields the protein CSATDNSPLHF.

This chain links TRBV30 with TRBJ1-6; D is uncertain. The CDR3 contains 13 residues. The germline CDR1 and CDR2 sequences are GTSNPN and SVGIG (reference sequence). CDR3 nucleotides: TGTGCTGAGGCACCTAACTATAATTCACCCCTCCACTTT. The encoded protein is CAEAPNYNSPLHF.

The V gene is TRBV18, the J gene TRBJ1-5; 9 positions match TRBD1. There are 14 residues in the CDR3. V lost 4 bases to trimming and J lost 3 bases; unmatched junction nucleotides: 1. Germline assignment: CDR1 KGHSH and CDR2 LQKENI. The CDR3 nucleotides are TGTGCCAGCTCACGGGACAGGGCCAATCAGCCCCAGCATTTT. As protein: CASSRDRANQPQHF.

The table lists this clone with many counts. The chain couples TRBV7-2 to TRBJ1-5, with D tentatively TRBD1 (6 bases). Germline V gives CDR1 SGHTA, CDR2 FQGNSA. V lost 4 bases and J lost 7, with 14 bases in between. The CDR3 sequence is 14 residues long. The CDR3 loop reads CASSSRQAGQPQHF. The CDR3 DNA is TGTGCCAGCAGCTCAAGACAGGCAGGCCAGCCCCAGCATTTT.

V usage is TRBV6-6 and J usage is TRBJ1-2, with D tentatively TRBD1 (6 bases). V dropped 6 bases and J dropped 7 bases, with 15 bases sitting between them. This CDR3 comprises 13 residues. Germline V gene sequence: CDR1 MNHNY, CDR2 SVGAGI (reference sequence). CDR3 sequence reads: CASSLQGESGYTF. CDR3 nucleotides: TGTGCCAGCAGCTTACAGGGAGAGTCTGGCTACACCTTC.

V gene TRBV25-1 combines with J gene TRBJ1-6; D call uncertain. Trimming left V 2 bases short and J 6 bases short, with 5 bases between. CDR3 length equals 13 residues. From germline, CDR1 is MGHDK and CDR2 SYGVNS. CDR3 nucleotide sequence: TGTGCCAGCAGTGAAGCCTTTAATTCACCCCTCCACTTT. Encoded protein: CASSEAFNSPLHF.

The rearrangement joins TRBV6-5 to TRBJ1-2; 7 bases are a match to TRBD1. Germline assignment: CDR1 MNHEY and CDR2 SVGAGI. The CDR3 is 13 amino acids. V gave up 4 bases and J gave up 3 bases; unmatched junction bases: 2. The CDR3 spells CASSSGTDYGYTF. In nucleotides, the CDR3 is TGTGCCAGCAGTTCCGGGACAGACTATGGCTACACCTTC.

The chain combines TRBV6-6 with TRBJ1-3; 7 bases are a match to TRBD1. The length of the CDR3 is 16 residues. V shed 4 bases, J shed 7 bases, and the junction held 13 bases outside the gene matches. Germline CDR1 is MNHNY and CDR2 is SVGAGI (reference sequence). The CDR3 spells CASSSLTGTKGNTIYF. The CDR3 DNA follows: TGTGCCAGCAGTTCCCTGACAGGGACTAAGGGGAACACCATATATTTT.

The chain couples TRBV11-3 to TRBJ2-7; D is unresolved. Trimming pared 8 bases from V and 5 bases from J, leaving 7 bases between. This CDR3 comprises 10 residues. Germline assignment: CDR1 SGHNT and CDR2 YENEEA. The CDR3 protein is CASGPNEQYF. CDR3 coding DNA: TGTGCCAGCGGCCCCAACGAGCAGTACTTC.

V and J are TRBV4-1 and TRBJ2-5; no reliable D call. The length of the CDR3 is 16 residues. Germline CDR1 MGHRA, CDR2 YSYEKL. With 4 bases removed from V and 3 bases from J, the gap between germline ends came to 18 bases. The CDR3 bases are TGCGCCAGCAGCCGACAAAGACATCCCCGGGAAGAGACCCAGTACTTC. Translated: CASSRQRHPREETQYF.

This sequence joins TRBV5-1 and TRBJ1-2; no clear D gene. CDR1 and CDR2 (germline): SGHRS, YFSETQ. CDR3 length: 12 amino acids. Trimming took 4 bases from V and 2 from J, leaving 6 bases between them. As DNA, the CDR3 is TGCGCCAGCAGCCAAGACAACTATGGCTACACCTTC. The encoded protein is CASSQDNYGYTF.

The chain links TRBV2 to TRBJ2-1, with D perhaps TRBD2 (5 bases). Trimming cost V 6 bases and J 0 bases, with 15 bases left between them. Germline V lookup: CDR1 SNHLY, CDR2 FYNNEI. The CDR3 contains 16 residues. The CDR3 sequence is CASSGLSLSSYNEQFF. In nucleotides, the CDR3 is TGTGCCAGCAGCGGACTGTCGCTTAGCTCCTACAATGAGCAGTTCTTC.

Regarding this clone: A far larger clone lies a single base away; this is likely a read error. The identical CDR3 is also encoded by other nucleotide sequences in the sample. The chain joins TRBV18 to TRBJ1-5; 7 positions match TRBD1. Germline CDR1 and CDR2: KGHSH and LQKENI. This CDR3 region has 14 residues. With 3 bases clipped from V and 4 bases from J, the junction kept 3 bases outside the gene matches. The chain's CDR3 is CASSPGQPNQPQHF. The CDR3 region has the DNA TGTGCCAGCTCACCGGGACAGCCTAATCAGCCCCAGCATTTT.

The genes are TRBV7-9 and TRBJ2-7; D might be TRBD2 (6 bases). Deletions cut 5 bases from V and 1 base from J, with 18 bases between. Per the germline V gene, CDR1 is SEHNR and CDR2 is FQNEAQ (reference sequence). There are 16 residues in the CDR3. For the CDR3, the DNA is TGTGCCAGCAGCCCCGTTAGCGGACTGGGATCCTACGAGCAGTACTTC. This codes for CASSPVSGLGSYEQYF.

The V call is TRBV6-1, the J call TRBJ1-1; TRBD1 aligns across 8 bases. Germline CDR1 MNHNS, CDR2 SASEGT. V lost 4 bases, J lost 10 bases, and 11 bases stayed unmatched. This CDR3 region has 14 residues. Written as DNA, the CDR3 is TGTGCCAGCAGTGTATCAGGGGGCGGATTGGCAGCTTTCTTT. Its protein product is CASSVSGGGLAAFF.